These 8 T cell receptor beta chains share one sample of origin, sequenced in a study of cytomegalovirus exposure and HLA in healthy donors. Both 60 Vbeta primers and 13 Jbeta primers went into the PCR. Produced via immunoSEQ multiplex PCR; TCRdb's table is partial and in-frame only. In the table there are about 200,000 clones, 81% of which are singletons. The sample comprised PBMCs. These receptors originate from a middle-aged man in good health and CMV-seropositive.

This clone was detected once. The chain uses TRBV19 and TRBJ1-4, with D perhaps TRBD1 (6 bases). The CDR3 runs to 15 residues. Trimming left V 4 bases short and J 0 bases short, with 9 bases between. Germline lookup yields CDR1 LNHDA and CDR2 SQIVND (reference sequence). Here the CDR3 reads CASSTGDATNEKLFF. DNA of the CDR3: TGTGCCAGTAGTACAGGGGATGCAACTAATGAAAAACTGTTTTTT.

The CDR3 DNA reads TGTGCCAGCAGCCCACCCCGGGGGGCTGTGGACGAGCAGTACTTC. The encoded protein is CASSPPRGAVDEQYF. The chain links TRBV9 to TRBJ2-7; D is perhaps TRBD2 (7 bases). CDR3 length: 15 amino acids. The germline CDR1 and CDR2 sequences are SGDLS and YYNGEE. V gave up 4 bases and J gave up 5 bases, with 19 bases separating them.

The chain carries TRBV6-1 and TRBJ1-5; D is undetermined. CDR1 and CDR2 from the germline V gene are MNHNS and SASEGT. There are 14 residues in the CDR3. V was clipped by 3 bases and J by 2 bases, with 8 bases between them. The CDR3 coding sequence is TGTGCCAGCAGTGACCAGTTCGGCAATCAGCCCCAGCATTTT. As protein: CASSDQFGNQPQHF.

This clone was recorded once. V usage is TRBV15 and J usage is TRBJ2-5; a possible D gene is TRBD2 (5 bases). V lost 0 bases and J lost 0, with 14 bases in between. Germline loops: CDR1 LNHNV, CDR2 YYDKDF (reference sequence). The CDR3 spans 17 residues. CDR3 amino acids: CATSRDAGSHHQETQYF. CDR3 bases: TGTGCCACCAGCAGAGATGCGGGTTCACACCACCAAGAGACCCAGTACTTC.

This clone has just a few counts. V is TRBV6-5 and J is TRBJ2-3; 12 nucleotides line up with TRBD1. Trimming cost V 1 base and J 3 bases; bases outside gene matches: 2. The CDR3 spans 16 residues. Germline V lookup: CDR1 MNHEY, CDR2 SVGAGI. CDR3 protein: CASSYWGQGATDTQYF. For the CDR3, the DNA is TGTGCCAGCAGTTACTGGGGACAGGGGGCGACAGATACGCAGTATTTT.

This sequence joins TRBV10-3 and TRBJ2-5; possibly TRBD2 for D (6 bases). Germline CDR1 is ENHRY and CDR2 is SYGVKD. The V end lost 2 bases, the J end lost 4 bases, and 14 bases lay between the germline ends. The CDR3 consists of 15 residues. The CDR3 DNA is TGTGCCATCAGTGAGCCTTTTATCGGGGGAGAGACCCAGTACTTC. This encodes CAISEPFIGGETQYF.

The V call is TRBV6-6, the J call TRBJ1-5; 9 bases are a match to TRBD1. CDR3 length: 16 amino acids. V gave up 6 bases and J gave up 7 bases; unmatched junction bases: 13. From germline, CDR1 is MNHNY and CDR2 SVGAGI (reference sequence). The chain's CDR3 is CASRGTGQGGNQPQHF. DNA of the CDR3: TGTGCCAGCAGGGGGACGGGACAGGGAGGTAACCAGCCCCAGCATTTT.

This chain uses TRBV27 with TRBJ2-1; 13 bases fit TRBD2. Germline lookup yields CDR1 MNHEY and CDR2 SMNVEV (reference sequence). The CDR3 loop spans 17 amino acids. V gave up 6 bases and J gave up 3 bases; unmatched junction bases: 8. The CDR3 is CASRYMGLAGYYNEQFF. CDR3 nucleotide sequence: TGTGCCAGCAGATATATGGGACTAGCGGGATACTACAATGAGCAGTTCTTC.